The sequence of this TCR beta chain was determined in a study of breast tumors, draining lymph nodes, adjacent tissues. Study conclusions and caveats: Luminal-like breast cancer showed significantly higher tumor–nontumor repertoire similarity than basal-like. Compared with lymph nodes, tumors were less diverse; compared with nontumor tissue, more. Most tumor T cells seemingly derive from lymph node, then expand in tumor. Tumor T cell lymph node origin was a supported hypothesis, not proven.

Looked up from germline, CDR1 is SGHTA and CDR2 is FQGTGA. This CDR3 is built from 14 residues. Deletions cut 0 bases from V and 4 bases from J, with 6 bases between. TCRdb redid the calling of the multiplex PCR reads with MiXCR, one entry per CDR3 protein. In the table there are about 89,000 distinct CDR3 sequences, roughly 30% of which are singletons. This clonotype was found many times. Its antigen is still unknown. Breast cancer patients provided tissue from their axillary draining lymph nodes. The TCR comes from a female donor with breast cancer. Some clones in this sample may be carry-over from other donors' samples. The rearrangement uses TRBV7-3 and TRBJ2-2; D may be TRBD1 or TRBD2 (5 bases each). The sequenced sample consisted of axillary lymph node tissue. CDR3: CASSLTGATGELFF. The CDR3 nucleotides are TGTGCCAGCAGCTTAACCGGGGCCACCGGGGAGCTGTTTTTT.